What follows is one T cell receptor (beta chain) and its context. Its antigen remains unknown. This sample stems from a study of T cell responses to AZD1222 COVID-19 vaccine. Findings of the study overall: Unmutated variant regions are reportedly the target of nearly half of TCRs that are spike-specific. White British people made up most donors, females outnumbered males, and clonal diversity was possibly underestimated. After the peak T cell response, and only then, were repertoires sampled.

Some clones are missing from TCRdb's copy, which holds only in-frame ones; the method was immunoSEQ multiplex PCR. The sample holds approximately 110,000 clones, roughly 82% seen once. V lost 0 bases and J 0 bases, leaving 4 bases between the germline ends. Germline V gene sequence: CDR1 SGHRS, CDR2 YFSETQ. The CDR3 totals 14 residues. This receptor was obtained from an adult in good health. The sample in question was peripheral blood, obtained on day 0 of AZD1222 vaccination. The rearrangement uses TRBV5-1 and TRBJ1-3, with D unresolved. This CDR3 is CASSLDGSGNTIYF. CDR3 in DNA: TGCGCCAGCAGCTTGGACGGCTCTGGAAACACCATATATTTT. The entire variable domain, with the rest obtained from reference TRBV5-1 and TRBJ1-3, is as follows: KAGVTQTPRYLIKTRGQQVTLSCSPISGHRSVSWYQQTPGQGLQFLFEYFSETQRNKGNFPGRFSGRQFSNSRSEMNVSTLELGDSALYLCASSLDGSGNTIYFGEGSWLTVV.